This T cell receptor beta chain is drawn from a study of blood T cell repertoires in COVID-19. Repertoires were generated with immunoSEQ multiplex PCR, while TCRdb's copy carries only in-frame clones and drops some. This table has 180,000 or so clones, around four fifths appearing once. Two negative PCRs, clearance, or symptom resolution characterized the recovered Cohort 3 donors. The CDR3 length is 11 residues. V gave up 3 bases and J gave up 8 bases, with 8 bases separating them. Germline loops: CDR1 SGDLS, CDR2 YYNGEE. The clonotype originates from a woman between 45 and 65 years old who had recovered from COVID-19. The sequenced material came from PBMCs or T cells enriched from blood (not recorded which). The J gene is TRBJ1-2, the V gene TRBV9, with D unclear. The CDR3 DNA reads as TGTGCCAGCAGCGCAGAACTAGGCTACACCTTC. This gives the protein CASSAELGYTF.